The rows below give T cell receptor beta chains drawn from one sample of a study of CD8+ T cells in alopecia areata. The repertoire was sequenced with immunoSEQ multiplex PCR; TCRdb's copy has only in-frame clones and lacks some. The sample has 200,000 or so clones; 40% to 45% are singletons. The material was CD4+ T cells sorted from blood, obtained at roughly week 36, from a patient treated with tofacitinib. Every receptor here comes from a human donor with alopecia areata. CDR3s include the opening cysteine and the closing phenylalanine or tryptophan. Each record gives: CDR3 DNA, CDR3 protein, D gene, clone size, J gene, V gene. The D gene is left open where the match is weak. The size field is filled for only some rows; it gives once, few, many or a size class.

DNA: TGCGCCAGCAGCTTGGCACTGGGGTATGGTGAGCAGTTCTTC; CDR3: CASSLALGYGEQFF; D: -; size: -; J: TRBJ2-1; V: TRBV5-1
DNA: TGCGCCAGCAGCTTGGCTAGCCCGACAGATACGCAGTATTTT; CDR3: CASSLASPTDTQYF; D: -; size: once; J: TRBJ2-3; V: TRBV5-1
DNA: TGTGCCAGCAGTCGACAGGGGTCTAGCGAGCAGTACTTC; CDR3: CASSRQGSSEQYF; D: TRBD1; size: -; J: TRBJ2-7; V: TRBV6-6
DNA: TGTGCCAGCAGTCAGTTCATCAGCAATCAGCCCCAGCATTTT; CDR3: CASSQFISNQPQHF; D: -; size: -; J: TRBJ1-5; V: TRBV6-5
DNA: TGCGCCAGCAGCCCGGGACTAGCGGGCACAGATACGCAGTATTTT; CDR3: CASSPGLAGTDTQYF; D: TRBD2; size: -; J: TRBJ2-3; V: TRBV5-1
DNA: TGTGCCAGCAGTGAAGACCAGGGTAGGGGCACTGAAGCTTTCTTT; CDR3: CASSEDQGRGTEAFF; D: -; size: few; J: TRBJ1-1; V: TRBV2
DNA: TGTGCCAGCAGTTTCACCCTGCGGACGGGAAGCACAGATACGCAGTATTTT; CDR3: CASSFTLRTGSTDTQYF; D: -; size: -; J: TRBJ2-3; V: TRBV27
DNA: TGTGCCTGGAGTGTAACAAACGGCGAGCAGTTCTTC; CDR3: CAWSVTNGEQFF; D: -; size: -; J: TRBJ2-1; V: TRBV30
DNA: TGTGCCAGCAGCCGGGGGACTAGCGGGATCCAAGAGCAGTACTTC; CDR3: CASSRGTSGIQEQYF; D: TRBD2; size: few; J: TRBJ2-7; V: TRBV7-6
DNA: TGCGCCAGCAGTGAACTATGGACTACCTCAAGTGGGGCCCGGTACTTC; CDR3: CASSELWTTSSGARYF; D: -; size: few; J: TRBJ2-5; V: TRBV5-1
DNA: TGTGCCAGCAGTGAGGGGGAGCGGGTCCGCTTAGACGTCCTGACTTTC; CDR3: CASSEGERVRLDVLTF; D: -; size: once; J: TRBJ2-6; V: TRBV25-1
DNA: TGTGCCAGCTCCCTGAACCTAGATTCCTACGAGCAGTACTTC; CDR3: CASSLNLDSYEQYF; D: -; size: -; J: TRBJ2-7; V: TRBV18